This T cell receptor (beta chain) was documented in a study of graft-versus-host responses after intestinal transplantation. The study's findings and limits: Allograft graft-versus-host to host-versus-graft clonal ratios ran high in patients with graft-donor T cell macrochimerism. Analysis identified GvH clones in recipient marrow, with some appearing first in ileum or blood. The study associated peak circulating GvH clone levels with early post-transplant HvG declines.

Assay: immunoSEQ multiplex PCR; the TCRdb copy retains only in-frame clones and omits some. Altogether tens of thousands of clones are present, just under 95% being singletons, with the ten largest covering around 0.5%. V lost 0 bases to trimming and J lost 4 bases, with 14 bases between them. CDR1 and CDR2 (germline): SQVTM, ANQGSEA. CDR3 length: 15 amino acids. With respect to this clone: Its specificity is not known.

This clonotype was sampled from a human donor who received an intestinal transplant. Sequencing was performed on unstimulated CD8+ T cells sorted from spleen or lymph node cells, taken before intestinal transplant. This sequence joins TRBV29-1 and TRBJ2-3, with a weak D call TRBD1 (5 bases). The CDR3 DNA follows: TGCAGCGTTGAAGATCAGGGAAACTTGCCAGATACGCAGTATTTT. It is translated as CSVEDQGNLPDTQYF.